The clone carrying this TCR beta chain was counted between two and nine times. Its target is unknown. Trimming pared 3 bases from V and 2 bases from J, leaving 13 bases between. In germline, CDR1 is MNHEY, CDR2 SVGAGI. The CDR3 is 15 amino acids. One entry per CDR3 protein, called by TCRdb with MiXCR from the 5' RACE reads. Of 450,000 or so distinct CDR3 sequences listed, about 20% were seen once; the top ten hold roughly 8.4%. These data originate in a study of T-cell memory formation after mild COVID-19. Overall study: For the most part, TCR clusters were specific to one donor.

Notes on the study in general: Contracting clones localized mainly to CM and EM when CD4+ and mainly to EMRA when CD8+. There were some responding clones in pre-infection memory, which suggested that cross-reactive memory had joined.

This sequence joins TRBV6-5 and TRBJ1-1, with D possibly TRBD1 on 6 matching bases. This clonotype was obtained from an adult woman who had mild COVID-19 (a few samples of this study predate the infection). Cell type and time point are not known. The sample comprised PBMCs or a T cell subset sorted from them (not recorded which). The CDR3 is CASSYPGVPNTEAFF. Here the CDR3 DNA reads TGTGCCAGCAGTTATCCAGGGGTCCCTAACACTGAAGCTTTCTTT.